The rows below give T cell receptor beta chains drawn from one sample of a study of T-cell reconstitution after alpha-beta-depleted transplantation in children. TCRdb reprocessed the PCR reads with MiXCR, giving one entry per CDR3 protein. The sample has 450,000 to 500,000 distinct CDR3 sequences; around 13% are singletons. The sample consisted of PBMCs from the stem cell graft donor, taken from the stem cell graft. The receptors originated from a human donor who donated a stem cell graft to a child with combined immunodeficiency. Both conserved end residues are part of each CDR3. The order of the fields is D gene, J gene, clone size, V gene, CDR3 protein, CDR3 DNA. D genes are given only for firm matches. Clone sizes are given selectively: once, few, many, or a class where the clone is expanded.

D: TRBD1
J: TRBJ2-5
size: many
V: TRBV4-2
CDR3: CASSQVDRAETQYF
DNA: TGTGCCAGCAGCCAAGTCGACAGGGCTGAGACCCAGTACTTC

D: TRBD1
J: TRBJ1-1
size: few
V: TRBV2
CDR3: CASRGQGGSTEAFF
DNA: TGTGCCAGCCGGGGGCAGGGGGGGAGCACTGAAGCTTTCTTT

D: .
J: TRBJ2-7
size: few
V: TRBV5-1
CDR3: CASSLGVKYEQYF
DNA: TGCGCCAGCAGCTTGGGGGTAAAATACGAGCAGTACTTC

D: TRBD1
J: TRBJ2-7
size: many
V: TRBV6-1
CDR3: CASSVTGASSYEQYF
DNA: TGTGCCAGCAGTGTCACAGGGGCGAGTTCCTACGAGCAGTACTTC

D: TRBD2
J: TRBJ2-5
size: few
V: TRBV28
CDR3: CASSTLAGGPETQYF
DNA: TGTGCCAGCAGTACCCTAGCGGGGGGGCCAGAGACCCAGTACTTC

D: .
J: TRBJ2-6
size: .
V: TRBV28
CDR3: CASSPWPSSSGANVLTF
DNA: TGTGCCAGCAGTCCCTGGCCGTCTAGCTCTGGGGCCAACGTCCTGACTTTC

D: TRBD1
J: TRBJ2-7
size: .
V: TRBV11-1
CDR3: CASSSGQVTFEQYF
DNA: TGTGCCAGCAGCTCGGGACAGGTAACGTTCGAGCAGTACTTC

D: TRBD1
J: TRBJ1-1
size: .
V: TRBV4-1
CDR3: CASSQTGSAEAFF
DNA: TGCGCCAGCAGCCAGACAGGGAGCGCTGAAGCTTTCTTT

D: .
J: TRBJ2-3
size: .
V: TRBV10-3
CDR3: CAISGEATASTDTQYF
DNA: TGTGCCATCAGTGGAGAGGCGACAGCGAGCACAGATACGCAGTATTTT

D: TRBD1
J: TRBJ1-4
size: .
V: TRBV30
CDR3: CAWTRSGQGGEKLFF
DNA: TGTGCCTGGACACGTTCGGGACAGGGAGGTGAAAAACTGTTTTTT

D: TRBD2
J: TRBJ2-1
size: .
V: TRBV7-2
CDR3: CASSLASGVNQPYNEQFF
DNA: TGTGCCAGCAGCTTAGCTAGCGGGGTTAATCAACCCTACAATGAGCAGTTCTTC

D: TRBD1
J: TRBJ2-2
size: .
V: TRBV10-3
CDR3: CAISGQGTGELFF
DNA: TGTGCCATCAGCGGACAGGGGACCGGGGAGCTGTTTTTT

D: TRBD2
J: TRBJ2-4
size: few
V: TRBV7-3
CDR3: CASSLVSSLAGAVNIQYF
DNA: TGTGCCAGCAGCTTAGTGAGTTCCCTAGCGGGAGCAGTTAACATTCAGTACTTC

D: .
J: TRBJ2-7
size: many
V: TRBV6-5
CDR3: CASSRTISYEQYF
DNA: TGTGCCAGCAGCCGTACAATATCCTACGAGCAGTACTTC

D: .
J: TRBJ2-1
size: .
V: TRBV5-6
CDR3: CASSSPFGAGYNEQFF
DNA: TGTGCCAGCAGCTCCCCCTTTGGGGCAGGGTACAATGAGCAGTTCTTC

D: TRBD1
J: TRBJ1-5
size: few
V: TRBV29-1
CDR3: CSVGQGNNQPQHF
DNA: TGCAGCGTTGGACAGGGTAACAATCAGCCCCAGCATTTT

D: .
J: TRBJ2-2
size: .
V: TRBV4-3
CDR3: CASSQEPGEGGGELFF
DNA: TGCGCCAGCAGCCAAGAACCGGGAGAGGGGGGCGGGGAGCTGTTTTTT

D: TRBD2
J: TRBJ2-1
size: few
V: TRBV7-2
CDR3: CASSSSGGGHNEQFF
DNA: TGTGCCAGCAGCTCATCGGGGGGGGGCCACAATGAGCAGTTCTTC

D: TRBD1
J: TRBJ2-1
size: .
V: TRBV6-5
CDR3: CASSYPQGQGVNEQFF
DNA: TGTGCCAGCAGTTACCCCCAAGGACAGGGGGTAAATGAGCAGTTCTTC

D: TRBD2
J: TRBJ2-1
size: .
V: TRBV11-2
CDR3: CASSLLPPGLSGGANEQFF
DNA: TGTGCCAGCAGCTTACTGCCCCCTGGTTTGAGCGGGGGGGCCAATGAGCAGTTCTTC